A selection of T cell receptor beta chains follows, all from one sample in a study of PD-1 blockade in classical Hodgkin lymphoma. Only in-frame clones appear in the TCRdb table, and some are missing; sequencing was by immunoSEQ multiplex PCR. The repertoire consists of around 50,000 clones, with approximately 90% occurring once and the leading ten covering about 10%. Sequences were derived from peripheral blood mononuclear cells (PBMCs), sampled before the second cycle of nivolumab. The receptors were sampled from a human donor with classical Hodgkin lymphoma. The CDR3 runs from the conserved cysteine through the conserved F or W. Each record gives: J gene, V gene, D gene, clone size, CDR3 protein, CDR3 DNA. D genes are given only for firm matches. Clone size is shown for a subset of rows, as once, few, many or a class of expanded clone.

j_gene: TRBJ2-7; v_gene: TRBV25-1; d_gene: -; abundance: -; CDR3aa: CASSFGGPDEQYF; CDR3nt: TGTGCCAGCAGTTTCGGGGGGCCCGACGAGCAGTACTTC
j_gene: TRBJ1-1; v_gene: TRBV6-5; d_gene: -; abundance: -; CDR3aa: CASSSTPTFAEAFF; CDR3nt: TGTGCCAGCAGCTCTACACCGACATTCGCTGAAGCTTTCTTT
j_gene: TRBJ2-1; v_gene: TRBV4-2; d_gene: TRBD2; abundance: once; CDR3aa: CASSQVILADFSGEQFF; CDR3nt: TGTGCCAGCAGCCAAGTAATACTAGCGGATTTTTCTGGTGAGCAGTTCTTC
j_gene: TRBJ1-6; v_gene: TRBV7-9; d_gene: -; abundance: few; CDR3aa: CASSFTDLESSPLHF; CDR3nt: TGTGCCAGCAGCTTTACAGACCTAGAATCCTCACCCCTCCACTTT
j_gene: TRBJ1-3; v_gene: TRBV5-6; d_gene: -; abundance: few; CDR3aa: CASSGGGILPLISGNTIYF; CDR3nt: TGTGCCAGCAGCGGAGGGGGGATTCTACCACTCATCTCTGGAAACACCATATATTTT
j_gene: TRBJ2-2; v_gene: TRBV5-1; d_gene: -; abundance: -; CDR3aa: CASSLGTVNTGELFF; CDR3nt: TGCGCCAGCAGCTTGGGGACAGTTAACACCGGGGAGCTGTTTTTT
j_gene: TRBJ1-1; v_gene: TRBV30; d_gene: -; abundance: -; CDR3aa: CAWTPWGGSGTEAFF; CDR3nt: TGTGCCTGGACCCCATGGGGGGGCAGCGGAACTGAAGCTTTCTTT
j_gene: TRBJ2-7; v_gene: TRBV7-2; d_gene: TRBD2; abundance: -; CDR3aa: CASGGLAGVEQYF; CDR3nt: TGTGCCAGCGGCGGGCTAGCGGGAGTCGAGCAGTACTTC
j_gene: TRBJ2-2; v_gene: TRBV5-1; d_gene: -; abundance: -; CDR3aa: CASSNRVTGELFF; CDR3nt: TGCGCCAGCAGCAATAGGGTCACCGGGGAGCTGTTTTTT
j_gene: TRBJ2-3; v_gene: TRBV9; d_gene: TRBD2; abundance: -; CDR3aa: CASSARGSTDTQYF; CDR3nt: TGTGCCAGCAGCGCGCGGGGGAGCACAGATACGCAGTATTTT
j_gene: TRBJ2-7; v_gene: TRBV5-1; d_gene: TRBD1; abundance: -; CDR3aa: CASSPAGTDSMIQYF; CDR3nt: TGCGCCAGCAGCCCTGCCGGGACAGATTCAATGATACAGTACTTC
j_gene: TRBJ2-7; v_gene: TRBV6-5; d_gene: -; abundance: -; CDR3aa: CASSYSANGQPYEQYF; CDR3nt: TGTGCCAGCAGTTACTCAGCTAATGGACAGCCCTACGAGCAGTACTTC
j_gene: TRBJ1-1; v_gene: TRBV5-5; d_gene: TRBD1; abundance: once; CDR3aa: CASILDRGTEAFF; CDR3nt: TGTGCCAGCATCCTCGACAGGGGGACTGAAGCTTTCTTT
j_gene: TRBJ1-2; v_gene: TRBV19; d_gene: -; abundance: -; CDR3aa: CASSSRGAGYGYTF; CDR3nt: TGTGCCAGTAGTTCCAGGGGAGCGGGCTATGGCTACACCTTC
j_gene: TRBJ2-5; v_gene: TRBV14; d_gene: -; abundance: -; CDR3aa: CARGQRQETQYF; CDR3nt: TGTGCCAGGGGACAACGACAAGAGACCCAGTACTTC
j_gene: TRBJ2-3; v_gene: TRBV15; d_gene: -; abundance: once; CDR3aa: CATSREGRTPTQYF; CDR3nt: TGTGCCACCAGCAGAGAGGGGAGGACCCCTACGCAGTATTTT
j_gene: TRBJ1-5; v_gene: TRBV18; d_gene: TRBD1; abundance: -; CDR3aa: CASSRQGANQPQHF; CDR3nt: TGTGCCAGCTCACGGCAGGGGGCTAATCAGCCCCAGCATTTT
j_gene: TRBJ1-1; v_gene: TRBV9; d_gene: -; abundance: -; CDR3aa: CASSVGGKVNTEAFF; CDR3nt: TGTGCCAGCAGCGTAGGGGGGAAAGTGAACACTGAAGCTTTCTTT
j_gene: TRBJ2-1; v_gene: TRBV2; d_gene: -; abundance: -; CDR3aa: CASSEIGGPNEQFF; CDR3nt: TGTGCCAGCAGTGAAATCGGAGGCCCCAATGAGCAGTTCTTC
j_gene: TRBJ2-7; v_gene: TRBV11-1; d_gene: TRBD1; abundance: -; CDR3aa: CASSSPGQGTYEQYF; CDR3nt: TGTGCCAGCAGTTCACCGGGACAGGGGACCTACGAGCAGTACTTC
j_gene: TRBJ2-7; v_gene: TRBV11-3; d_gene: -; abundance: -; CDR3aa: CASSSREDGDSEQYF; CDR3nt: TGTGCCAGCAGCTCCAGGGAGGACGGGGACTCCGAGCAGTACTTC
j_gene: TRBJ1-5; v_gene: TRBV21-1; d_gene: -; abundance: -; CDR3aa: CASSKAGQGRVQPQHF; CDR3nt: TGTGCCAGCAGCAAAGCTGGCCAGGGTAGGGTTCAGCCCCAGCATTTT
j_gene: TRBJ2-4; v_gene: TRBV29-1; d_gene: -; abundance: once; CDR3aa: CSGSSGSSDIQYF; CDR3nt: TGCAGCGGGTCCTCGGGCAGCTCAGACATTCAGTACTTC
j_gene: TRBJ2-5; v_gene: TRBV5-1; d_gene: -; abundance: -; CDR3aa: CASSLGAGDGETQYF; CDR3nt: TGCGCCAGCAGCTTGGGGGCCGGGGATGGAGAGACCCAGTACTTC
j_gene: TRBJ2-3; v_gene: TRBV4-1; d_gene: TRBD2; abundance: -; CDR3aa: CASSQDSGREFADTQYF; CDR3nt: TGCGCCAGCAGCCAAGATTCGGGGCGGGAGTTTGCAGATACGCAGTATTTT
j_gene: TRBJ2-7; v_gene: TRBV7-2; d_gene: TRBD2; abundance: once; CDR3aa: CASSLISGIEQYF; CDR3nt: TGTGCCAGCAGCTTAATTAGCGGGATCGAGCAGTACTTC
j_gene: TRBJ2-1; v_gene: TRBV1; d_gene: -; abundance: -; CDR3aa: CTGFLASGLTVYSYNEQFF; CDR3nt: TGCACCGGATTCCTTGCTAGCGGGCTTACAGTATACTCCTACAATGAGCAGTTCTTC
j_gene: TRBJ1-5; v_gene: TRBV7-9; d_gene: -; abundance: -; CDR3aa: CASSLATGAGQPQHF; CDR3nt: TGTGCCAGCAGCTTAGCGACGGGGGCGGGTCAGCCCCAGCATTTT
j_gene: TRBJ2-2; v_gene: TRBV30; d_gene: -; abundance: -; CDR3aa: CAWSGTGLGGELFF; CDR3nt: TGTGCCTGGAGTGGCACAGGGTTAGGCGGGGAGCTGTTTTTT
j_gene: TRBJ2-7; v_gene: TRBV29-1; d_gene: -; abundance: -; CDR3aa: CSVEEGWGHEQYF; CDR3nt: TGCAGCGTTGAAGAGGGCTGGGGACACGAGCAGTACTTC
j_gene: TRBJ2-2; v_gene: TRBV7-3; d_gene: -; abundance: -; CDR3aa: CASSLVATTSGELFF; CDR3nt: TGTGCCAGCAGCTTAGTGGCGACCACGAGCGGGGAGCTGTTTTTT
j_gene: TRBJ2-1; v_gene: TRBV4-1; d_gene: TRBD2; abundance: -; CDR3aa: CASSRLAGERHEQFF; CDR3nt: TGCGCCAGCAGCCGGCTAGCGGGAGAGAGGCATGAGCAGTTCTTC
j_gene: TRBJ2-3; v_gene: TRBV27; d_gene: -; abundance: -; CDR3aa: CASSLRSDTQYF; CDR3nt: TGTGCCAGCAGCTTGAGGTCAGATACGCAGTATTTT
j_gene: TRBJ2-2; v_gene: TRBV10-1; d_gene: -; abundance: -; CDR3aa: CASSESVDIRGAVF; CDR3nt: TGCGCCAGCAGTGAGTCGGTAGATATCCGGGGAGCTGTTTTT
j_gene: TRBJ1-1; v_gene: TRBV10-3; d_gene: TRBD1; abundance: -; CDR3aa: CAIRGLAATGRNTEAFF; CDR3nt: TGTGCCATCAGAGGACTAGCTGCGACAGGGAGAAACACTGAAGCTTTCTTT
j_gene: TRBJ1-3; v_gene: TRBV7-9; d_gene: -; abundance: -; CDR3aa: CASSQWSGNTIYF; CDR3nt: TGTGCCAGCAGTCAGTGGAGTGGAAACACCATATATTTT
j_gene: TRBJ2-1; v_gene: TRBV7-6; d_gene: TRBD2; abundance: -; CDR3aa: CASSLATGGYNEQFF; CDR3nt: TGTGCCAGCAGCTTGGCGACGGGGGGGTACAATGAGCAGTTCTTC
j_gene: TRBJ2-1; v_gene: TRBV18; d_gene: TRBD2; abundance: -; CDR3aa: CASSLTGLVYNEQFF; CDR3nt: TGTGCCAGCTCACTAACGGGACTAGTTTACAATGAGCAGTTCTTC
j_gene: TRBJ2-2; v_gene: TRBV7-3; d_gene: -; abundance: -; CDR3aa: CASSFKGHTGELFF; CDR3nt: TGTGCCAGCAGCTTTAAAGGGCACACCGGGGAGCTGTTTTTT
j_gene: TRBJ1-1; v_gene: TRBV28; d_gene: -; abundance: -; CDR3aa: CASSFEDTEAFF; CDR3nt: TGTGCCAGCAGTTTTGAAGACACTGAAGCTTTCTTT
j_gene: TRBJ2-7; v_gene: TRBV10-3; d_gene: TRBD2; abundance: -; CDR3aa: CAISESTSGKSEQYF; CDR3nt: TGTGCCATCAGTGAGTCGACTAGCGGGAAGAGCGAGCAGTACTTC
j_gene: TRBJ1-1; v_gene: TRBV6-5; d_gene: -; abundance: once; CDR3aa: CASSYFDTNTEAFF; CDR3nt: TGTGCCAGCAGTTACTTCGACACGAACACTGAAGCTTTCTTT
j_gene: TRBJ2-1; v_gene: TRBV20-1; d_gene: -; abundance: -; CDR3aa: CSGGLKNEQFF; CDR3nt: TGCAGTGGTGGACTGAAGAATGAGCAGTTCTTC
j_gene: TRBJ2-4; v_gene: TRBV13; d_gene: TRBD2; abundance: -; CDR3aa: CASSLGLAGVNIQYF; CDR3nt: TGTGCCAGCAGCTTAGGCCTAGCGGGGGTGAACATTCAGTACTTC